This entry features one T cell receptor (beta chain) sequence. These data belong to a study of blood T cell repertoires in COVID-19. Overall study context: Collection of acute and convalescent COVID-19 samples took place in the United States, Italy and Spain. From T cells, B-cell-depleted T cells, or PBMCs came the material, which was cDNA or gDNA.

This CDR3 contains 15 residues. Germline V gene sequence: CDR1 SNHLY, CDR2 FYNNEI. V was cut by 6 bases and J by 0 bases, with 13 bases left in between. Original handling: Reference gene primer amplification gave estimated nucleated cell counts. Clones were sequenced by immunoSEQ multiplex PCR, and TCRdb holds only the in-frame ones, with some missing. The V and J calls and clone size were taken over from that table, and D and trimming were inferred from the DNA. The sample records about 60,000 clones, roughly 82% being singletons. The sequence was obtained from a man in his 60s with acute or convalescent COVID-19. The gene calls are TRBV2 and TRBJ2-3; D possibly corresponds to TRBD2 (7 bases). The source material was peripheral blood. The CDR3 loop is CASRGGAPSTDTQYF. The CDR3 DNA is TGTGCCAGCAGGGGGGGGGCACCTAGCACAGATACGCAGTATTTT.